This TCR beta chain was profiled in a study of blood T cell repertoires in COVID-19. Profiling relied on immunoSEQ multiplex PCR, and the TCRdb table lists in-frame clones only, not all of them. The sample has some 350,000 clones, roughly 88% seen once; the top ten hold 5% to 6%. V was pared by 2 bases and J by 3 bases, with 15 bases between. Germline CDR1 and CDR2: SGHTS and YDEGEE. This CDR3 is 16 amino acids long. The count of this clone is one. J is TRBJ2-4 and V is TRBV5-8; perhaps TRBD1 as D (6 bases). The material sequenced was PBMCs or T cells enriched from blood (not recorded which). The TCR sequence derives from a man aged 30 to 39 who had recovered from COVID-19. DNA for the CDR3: TGTGCCAGCAGCTTTCGGCAGGGGAGAGACAAAAACATTCAGTACTTC. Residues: CASSFRQGRDKNIQYF.